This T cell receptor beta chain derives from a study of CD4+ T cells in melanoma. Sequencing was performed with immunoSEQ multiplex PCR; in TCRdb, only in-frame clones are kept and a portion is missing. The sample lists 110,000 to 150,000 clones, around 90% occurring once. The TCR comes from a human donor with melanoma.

This CDR3 is CAFSPGVGPLMNTEAFF. The CDR3 nucleotides read TGTGCCTTTTCCCCGGGGGTGGGGCCCCTTATGAACACTGAAGCTTTCTTT. The chain combines TRBV30 with TRBJ1-1, with D possibly matching TRBD1 (5 bases). V gave up 7 bases and J gave up 0 bases, with 24 bases separating them. Germline V CDR1 and CDR2: GTSNPN, SVGIG (reference sequence). CDR3 length equals 17 residues.